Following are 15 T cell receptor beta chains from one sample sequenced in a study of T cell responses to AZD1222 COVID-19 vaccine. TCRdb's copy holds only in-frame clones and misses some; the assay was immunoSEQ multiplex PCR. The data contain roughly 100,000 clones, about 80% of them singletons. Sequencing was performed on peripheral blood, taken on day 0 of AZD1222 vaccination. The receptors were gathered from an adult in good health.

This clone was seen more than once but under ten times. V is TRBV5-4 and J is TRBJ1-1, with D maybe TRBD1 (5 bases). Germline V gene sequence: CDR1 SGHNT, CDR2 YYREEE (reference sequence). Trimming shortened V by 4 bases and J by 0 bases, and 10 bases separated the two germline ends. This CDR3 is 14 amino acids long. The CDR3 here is CASSEKGVNTEAFF. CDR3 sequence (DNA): TGTGCCAGCAGCGAGAAAGGGGTGAACACTGAAGCTTTCTTT.

In DNA form, the CDR3 reads TGCAGCGTACGAGACAGGGCAAAAATCGCTGAAGCTTTCTTT. Protein product: CSVRDRAKIAEAFF. The V call is TRBV29-1, the J call TRBJ1-1, with 7 bases fitting TRBD1. Germline CDR1 is SQVTM and CDR2 is ANQGSEA. This CDR3 region has 14 residues. V dropped 6 bases and J dropped 6; count of bases not matched to a gene: 13.

CDR3 protein: CASRTDRNTEAFF. In DNA form, the CDR3 reads TGCGCCAGCAGGACCGACAGGAACACTGAAGCTTTCTTT. The rearrangement uses TRBV5-1 and TRBJ1-1; possibly TRBD1 for D (5 bases). V lost 5 bases to trimming and J lost 1 base, with 9 bases between them. This CDR3 is 13 amino acids long. CDR1 and CDR2 from the germline V gene are SGHRS and YFSETQ.

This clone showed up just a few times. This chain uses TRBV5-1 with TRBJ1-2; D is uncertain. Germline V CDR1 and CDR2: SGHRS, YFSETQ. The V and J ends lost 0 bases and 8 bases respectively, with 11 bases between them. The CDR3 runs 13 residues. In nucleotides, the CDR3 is TGCGCCAGCAGCTTGGCCGTAGAGGGAGGCTACACCTTC. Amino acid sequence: CASSLAVEGGYTF.

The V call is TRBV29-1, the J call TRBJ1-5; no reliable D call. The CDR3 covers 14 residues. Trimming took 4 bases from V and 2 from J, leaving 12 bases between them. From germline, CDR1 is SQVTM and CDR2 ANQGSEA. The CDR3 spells CSVGEREGNQPQHF. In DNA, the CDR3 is TGCAGCGTTGGGGAGAGGGAGGGCAATCAGCCCCAGCATTTT.

CDR3: CASSQDTGSNEQFF. The CDR3 coding sequence is TGCGCCAGCAGCCAAGATACCGGGTCGAATGAGCAGTTCTTC. The chain links TRBV4-3 to TRBJ2-1; no definite D call. The CDR3 length is 14 residues. CDR1 and CDR2 from the germline V gene are LGHNA and YSLEER. V was cut by 0 bases and J by 7 bases, with 10 bases left in between.

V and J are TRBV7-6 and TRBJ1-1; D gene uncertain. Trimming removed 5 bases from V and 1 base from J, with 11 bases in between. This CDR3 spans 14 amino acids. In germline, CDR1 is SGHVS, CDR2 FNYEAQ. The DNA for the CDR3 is TGTGCCAGCAGCCCCGGACTGAAGAACACTGAAGCTTTCTTT. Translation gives CASSPGLKNTEAFF.

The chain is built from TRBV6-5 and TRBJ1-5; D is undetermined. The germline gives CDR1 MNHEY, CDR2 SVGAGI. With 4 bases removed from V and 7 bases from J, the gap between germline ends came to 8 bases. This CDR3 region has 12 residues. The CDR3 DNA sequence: TGTGCCAGCAGTTGGTTAGGACAGCCCCAGCATTTT. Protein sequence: CASSWLGQPQHF.

The CDR3 DNA follows: TGTGCCAGCAGCGCCCCGGGACAGGAGCACACTGAAGCTTTCTTT. It specifies CASSAPGQEHTEAFF. The chain combines TRBV21-1 with TRBJ1-1; TRBD1, the table's D call, lacks a check against the DNA. TRBV21-1 is a known pseudogene. The CDR3 length is 15 residues.

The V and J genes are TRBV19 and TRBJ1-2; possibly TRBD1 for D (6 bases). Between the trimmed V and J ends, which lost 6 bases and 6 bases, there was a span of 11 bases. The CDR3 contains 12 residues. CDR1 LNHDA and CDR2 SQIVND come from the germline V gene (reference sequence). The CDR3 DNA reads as TGTGCCAGTAGGGGCAGGGGTGATGGCTACACCTTC. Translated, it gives CASRGRGDGYTF.

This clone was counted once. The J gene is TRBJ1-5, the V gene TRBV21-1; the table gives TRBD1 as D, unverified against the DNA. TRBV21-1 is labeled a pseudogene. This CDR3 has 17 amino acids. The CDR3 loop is CASSYRDRGTGNQPQHF. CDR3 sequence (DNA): TGTGCCAGCAGCTACCGGGACAGGGGAACTGGGAATCAGCCCCAGCATTTT.

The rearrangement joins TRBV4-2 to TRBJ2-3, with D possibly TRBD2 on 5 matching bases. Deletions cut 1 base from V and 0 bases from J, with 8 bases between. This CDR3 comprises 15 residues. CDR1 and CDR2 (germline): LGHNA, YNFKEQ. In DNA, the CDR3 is TGTGCCAGCAGCCAAGGGACGGGGAGCACAGATACGCAGTATTTT. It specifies CASSQGTGSTDTQYF.

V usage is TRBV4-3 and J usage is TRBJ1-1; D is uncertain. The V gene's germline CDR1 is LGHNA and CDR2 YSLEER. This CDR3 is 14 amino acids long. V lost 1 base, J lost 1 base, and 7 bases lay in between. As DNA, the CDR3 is TGCGCCAGCAGCCAAGTTGCGAGGAACACTGAAGCTTTCTTT. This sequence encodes CASSQVARNTEAFF.

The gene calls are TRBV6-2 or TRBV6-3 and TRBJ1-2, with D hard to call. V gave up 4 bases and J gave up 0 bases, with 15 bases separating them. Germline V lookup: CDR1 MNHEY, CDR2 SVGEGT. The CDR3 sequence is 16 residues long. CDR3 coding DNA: TGTGCCAGCAGTTCTTATGGACGGACGTCTAACTATGGCTACACCTTC. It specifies CASSSYGRTSNYGYTF.

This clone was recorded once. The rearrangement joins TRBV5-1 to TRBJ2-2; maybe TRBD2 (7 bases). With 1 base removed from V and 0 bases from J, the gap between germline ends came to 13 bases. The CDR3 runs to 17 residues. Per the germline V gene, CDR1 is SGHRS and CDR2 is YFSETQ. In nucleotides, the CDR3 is TGCGCCAGCAGCTTGCAAAGGGGGGGAACGAACACCGGGGAGCTGTTTTTT. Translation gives CASSLQRGGTNTGELFF.